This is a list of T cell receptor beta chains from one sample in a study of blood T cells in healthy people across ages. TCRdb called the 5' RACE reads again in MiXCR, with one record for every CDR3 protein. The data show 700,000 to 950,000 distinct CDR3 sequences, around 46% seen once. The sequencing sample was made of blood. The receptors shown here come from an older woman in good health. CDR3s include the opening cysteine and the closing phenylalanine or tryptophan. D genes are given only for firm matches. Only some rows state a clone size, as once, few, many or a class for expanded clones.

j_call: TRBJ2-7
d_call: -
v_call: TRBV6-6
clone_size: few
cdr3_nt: TGTGCCAGCGGATATCGCGAGCAGTACTTC
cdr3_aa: CASGYREQYF

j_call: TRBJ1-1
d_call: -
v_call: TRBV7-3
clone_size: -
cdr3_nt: TGTGCCAGCAGCTTAACGATCGGGACTGAAGCTTTCTTT
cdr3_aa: CASSLTIGTEAFF

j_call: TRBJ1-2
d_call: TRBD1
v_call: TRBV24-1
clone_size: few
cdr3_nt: TGTGCCACCAGTGATGAGAAGAGGACAGGGAACTATGGCTACACCTTC
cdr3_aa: CATSDEKRTGNYGYTF

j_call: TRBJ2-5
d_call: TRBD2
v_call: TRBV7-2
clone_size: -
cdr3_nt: TGTGCCAGCAGTGGGATAGCGGGAGAATGGGAGACCCAGTACTTC
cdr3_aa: CASSGIAGEWETQYF

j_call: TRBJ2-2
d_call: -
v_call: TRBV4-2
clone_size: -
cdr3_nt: TGTGCCAGCAGCCAAGAGGGAGCAGGGACCGGGGAGCTGTTTTTT
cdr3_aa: CASSQEGAGTGELFF

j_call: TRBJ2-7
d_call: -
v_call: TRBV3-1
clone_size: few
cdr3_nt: TGTGCCAGCAGCCAAGATCCGGACGCCGCCTACGAGCAGTACTTC
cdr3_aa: CASSQDPDAAYEQYF

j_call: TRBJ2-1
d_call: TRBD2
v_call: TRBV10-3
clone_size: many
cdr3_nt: TGTGCCATCAGTACTAGCGGGGGACCCTACAATGAGCAGTTCTTC
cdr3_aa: CAISTSGGPYNEQFF

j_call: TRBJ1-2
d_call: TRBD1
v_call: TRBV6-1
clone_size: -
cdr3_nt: TGTGCCAGCAGTTATACAGGGGGCGCTGACTATGGCTACACCTTC
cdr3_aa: CASSYTGGADYGYTF

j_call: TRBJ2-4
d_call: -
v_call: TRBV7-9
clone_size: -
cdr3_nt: TGTGCCGGCAGCCAAGAGACGGGACACCTAGCCAAAAACATTCAGTACTTC
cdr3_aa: CAGSQETGHLAKNIQYF

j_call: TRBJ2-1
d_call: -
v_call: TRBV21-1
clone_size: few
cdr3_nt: TGTGCCAGCAGCCCCCTGGGGTTCCGGACTAGCGGGATATACAATGAGCAGTTCTTC
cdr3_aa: CASSPLGFRTSGIYNEQFF

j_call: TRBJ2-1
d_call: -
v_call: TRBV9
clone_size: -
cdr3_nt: TGTGCCAGCAGAGAAGCCGGGACGGAAAACAATGAGCAGTTCTTC
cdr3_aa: CASREAGTENNEQFF

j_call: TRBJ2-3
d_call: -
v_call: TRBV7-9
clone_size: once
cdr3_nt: TGTGCCAGCAGCCCGAGTTCAGATACGCAGTATTTT
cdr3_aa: CASSPSSDTQYF

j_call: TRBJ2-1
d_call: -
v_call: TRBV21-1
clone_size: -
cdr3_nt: TGTGCCAGCAGCACCCAGGTCGAAGCGGGAGGGCCTTCCTACAATGAGCAGTTCTTC
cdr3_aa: CASSTQVEAGGPSYNEQFF

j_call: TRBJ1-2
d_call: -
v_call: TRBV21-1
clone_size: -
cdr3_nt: TGTGCCAGCAGCAAAGTTGGACACTGCTATGGCTACACCTTC
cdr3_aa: CASSKVGHCYGYTF

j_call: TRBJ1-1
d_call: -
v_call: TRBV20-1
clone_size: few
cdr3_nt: TGCAGTGCTAGAGACCCACTCGGATCGACTGAAGCTTTCTTT
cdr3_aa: CSARDPLGSTEAFF

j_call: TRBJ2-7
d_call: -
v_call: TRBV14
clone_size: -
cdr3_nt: TGTGCCAGCAGCCAAGTCGGGACACAATCCTACGAGCAGTACTTC
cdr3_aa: CASSQVGTQSYEQYF

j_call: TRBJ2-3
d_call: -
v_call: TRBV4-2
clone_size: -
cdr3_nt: TGTGCCAGCAGCCCGACCGGTTTTGATACGCAGTATTTT
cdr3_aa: CASSPTGFDTQYF

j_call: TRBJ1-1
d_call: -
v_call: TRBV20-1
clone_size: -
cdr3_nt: TGCAGTGCGGGAGAATATTCGTCGGACACTGAAGCTTTCTTT
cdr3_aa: CSAGEYSSDTEAFF

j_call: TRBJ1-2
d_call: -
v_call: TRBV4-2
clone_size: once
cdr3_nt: TGTGCCAGCAGCCAATCTGGGACCGAGATTGGGTATGGCTACACCTTC
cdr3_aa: CASSQSGTEIGYGYTF

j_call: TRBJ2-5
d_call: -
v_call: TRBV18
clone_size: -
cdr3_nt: TGTGCCAGCTCGCCCAGCAGGGGTCAAGAGACCCAGTACTTC
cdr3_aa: CASSPSRGQETQYF

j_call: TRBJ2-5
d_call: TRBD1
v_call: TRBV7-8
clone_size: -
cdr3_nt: TGTGCCAGCAGCTTTCGGACAGGCCGTGGGGAGACCCAGTACTTC
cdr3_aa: CASSFRTGRGETQYF

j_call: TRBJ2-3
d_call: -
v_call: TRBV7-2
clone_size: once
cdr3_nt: TGTGCCAGCAGCTTATCTAGAGTCGGCACAGATACGCAGTATTTT
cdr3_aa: CASSLSRVGTDTQYF

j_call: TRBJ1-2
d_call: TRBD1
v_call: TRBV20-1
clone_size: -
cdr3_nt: TGCAGTGCCCTCAGGGGGGGTGGCTACACCTTC
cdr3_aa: CSALRGGGYTF

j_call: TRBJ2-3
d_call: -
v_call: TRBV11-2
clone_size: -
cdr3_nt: TGTGCCAGCAGCTGGGGACTTGGGTCTAGCACAGATACGCAGTATTTT
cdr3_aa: CASSWGLGSSTDTQYF

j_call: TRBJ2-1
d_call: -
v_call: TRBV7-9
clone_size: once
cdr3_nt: TGTGCCAGCAGCCAAGGGCGGAATTACAATGAGCAGTTCTTC
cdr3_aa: CASSQGRNYNEQFF

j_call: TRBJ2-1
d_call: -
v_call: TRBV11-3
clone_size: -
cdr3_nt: TGTGCCAGCAGCCCAACCGCGGCGGGTCTCGAGCAGTTCTTC
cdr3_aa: CASSPTAAGLEQFF

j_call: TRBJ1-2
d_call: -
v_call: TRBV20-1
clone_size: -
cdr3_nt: TGCAGTGCTAGAGATCGGGCTGGGTTAGAATATGGCTACACCTTC
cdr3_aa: CSARDRAGLEYGYTF